A selection of T cell receptor beta chains follows, all from one sample in a study of CD8+CD57+ T cells in acquired aplastic anemia. TCRdb re-analysed the reads in MiXCR, keeping a single row per CDR3 protein. The sample has about 150,000 distinct CDR3 sequences, about 48% seen once; the top ten hold 9.5% to 15%. The sample comprised sorted CD4+, CD8+, or CD8+CD57+ T cells (not recorded which) from PBMCs. The receptors originated from a human donor with aplastic anemia. Both conserved end residues are part of each CDR3. Fields, in order: D gene, V gene, clone size, J gene, CDR3 protein, CDR3 DNA. D genes are given only for firm matches. Expanded clones get a size class; other rows say once, few or many, or leave the size out.

D: TRBD2; V: TRBV24-1; size: many; J: TRBJ2-2; CDR3: CATSDQYSGGGELFF; DNA: TGTGCCACCAGTGACCAATATAGCGGGGGCGGGGAGCTGTTTTTT
D: .; V: TRBV7-9; size: .; J: TRBJ2-1; CDR3: CASSSPYNEQFF; DNA: TGTGCCAGCAGCTCGCCTTACAATGAGCAGTTCTTC
D: .; V: TRBV9; size: .; J: TRBJ2-3; CDR3: CASSVDVQGTDTQYF; DNA: TGTGCCAGCAGCGTAGACGTTCAAGGGACAGATACGCAGTATTTT
D: .; V: TRBV11-1; size: .; J: TRBJ2-5; CDR3: CASSLTSRGPYNEQRETQYF; DNA: TGTGCCAGCAGCTTAACGAGTCGGGGGCCATACAATGAGCAGAGAGAGACCCAGTACTTC
D: .; V: TRBV7-3; size: .; J: TRBJ2-2; CDR3: CASTELGGSAGELFF; DNA: TGTGCCAGCACCGAGTTAGGGGGGTCCGCCGGGGAGCTGTTTTTT
D: .; V: TRBV19; size: many; J: TRBJ2-7; CDR3: CASSRLVGGGLNYEQYF; DNA: TGTGCCAGTAGTAGACTGGTCGGGGGCGGACTAAACTACGAGCAGTACTTC
D: TRBD2; V: TRBV20-1; size: .; J: TRBJ2-7; CDR3: CSARGLAGARDEQYF; DNA: TGCAGTGCTAGAGGGCTAGCGGGGGCGAGAGACGAGCAGTACTTC
D: .; V: TRBV19; size: .; J: TRBJ1-3; CDR3: CASSISVALTLGNTIYF; DNA: TGTGCCAGTAGTATATCCGTGGCGCTAACTCTGGGAAACACCATATATTTT
D: .; V: TRBV20-1; size: many; J: TRBJ2-1; CDR3: CSADKTSRLEQFF; DNA: TGCAGTGCTGATAAGACCAGTCGCCTTGAGCAGTTCTTC
D: .; V: TRBV10-1; size: once; J: TRBJ2-7; CDR3: CASSARETLYEQYF; DNA: TGCGCCAGCAGTGCAAGGGAGACCCTCTACGAGCAGTACTTC
D: .; V: TRBV5-6; size: many; J: TRBJ1-6; CDR3: CASSPSRASYNSPLHF; DNA: TGTGCCAGCAGCCCTAGTCGGGCGTCGTATAATTCACCCCTCCACTTT
D: TRBD1; V: TRBV20-1; size: .; J: TRBJ1-6; CDR3: CSAHDRGQPLHF; DNA: TGCAGCGCTCACGACAGGGGGCAGCCCCTCCACTTT
D: TRBD1; V: TRBV24-1; size: many; J: TRBJ1-5; CDR3: CATSDDRADQPQHF; DNA: TGTGCCACCAGTGACGACAGGGCAGATCAGCCCCAGCATTTT
D: .; V: TRBV2; size: .; J: TRBJ2-1; CDR3: CASSEANKANEQFF; DNA: TGTGCCAGCAGTGAAGCGAACAAGGCGAATGAGCAGTTCTTC
D: .; V: TRBV19; size: many; J: TRBJ1-3; CDR3: CASSSRDASSGNTIYF; DNA: TGTGCCAGTAGTAGTCGGGACGCCAGCTCTGGAAACACCATATATTTT
D: .; V: TRBV13; size: many; J: TRBJ2-1; CDR3: CASSRFTRRDPSGDEQFF; DNA: TGTGCCAGCAGCCGGTTCACGAGAAGGGATCCTTCCGGGGATGAGCAGTTCTTC
D: TRBD1; V: TRBV10-3; size: .; J: TRBJ1-2; CDR3: CASRAWWGGTVNYGYTF; DNA: TGTGCCAGCAGGGCATGGTGGGGGGGGACAGTTAACTATGGCTACACCTTC
D: .; V: TRBV9; size: .; J: TRBJ2-7; CDR3: CASSPTGHEQYF; DNA: TGTGCCAGCAGCCCCACAGGGCACGAGCAGTACTTC